These T cell receptor beta chains were read from a single sample in a study of blood T cell repertoires in COVID-19. Assay: immunoSEQ multiplex PCR; the TCRdb copy retains only in-frame clones and omits some. This table holds roughly 200,000 clones, 70% to 90% found once. Material: peripheral blood. These receptors were collected from a woman aged 40 to 49 who had recovered from COVID-19. Each CDR3 is given without its conserved first and last residue. Each record gives: J gene, V gene, CDR3 protein.

j_gene: TRBJ2-7; v_gene: TRBV4-1; CDR3aa: ASSQDQAFVGLGNEQY
j_gene: TRBJ2-3; v_gene: TRBV11-2; CDR3aa: ASSLGREGDTQY
j_gene: TRBJ2-1; v_gene: TRBV3-1/TRBV3-2; CDR3aa: ASSQWPGTSSNEQF
j_gene: TRBJ2-2; v_gene: TRBV24-1; CDR3aa: ATSDDTANTGELF
j_gene: TRBJ2-3; v_gene: TRBV11-3; CDR3aa: ASSGWTPTDTDTQY
j_gene: TRBJ2-2; v_gene: TRBV5-1; CDR3aa: ASSLVVTGELF
j_gene: TRBJ2-3; v_gene: TRBV18; CDR3aa: ASSPGRERLHWRGTDTQY
j_gene: TRBJ1-2; v_gene: TRBV7-9; CDR3aa: ASSLMGGTYGYT
j_gene: TRBJ2-4; v_gene: TRBV28; CDR3aa: ASSVTGPSDIQY
j_gene: TRBJ1-1; v_gene: TRBV27; CDR3aa: ASSFDPGSTEAF
j_gene: TRBJ2-5; v_gene: TRBV7-9; CDR3aa: ASSISRQYQETQY
j_gene: TRBJ2-2; v_gene: TRBV4-2; CDR3aa: ASSLGEAGELF
j_gene: TRBJ1-5; v_gene: TRBV18; CDR3aa: ASSQDRQSNQPQH
j_gene: TRBJ2-3; v_gene: TRBV6-2/TRBV6-3; CDR3aa: ASSGRESTDTQY
j_gene: TRBJ2-6; v_gene: TRBV4-3; CDR3aa: ASSQDHGAGANVLT
j_gene: TRBJ1-4; v_gene: TRBV28; CDR3aa: ASSLFSATNEKLF
j_gene: TRBJ2-5; v_gene: TRBV23-1; CDR3aa: ASSHLRTGLVETQY
j_gene: TRBJ2-7; v_gene: TRBV28; CDR3aa: ASSDRVEQY
j_gene: TRBJ1-5; v_gene: TRBV28; CDR3aa: ASSSPQGAGNQPQH
j_gene: TRBJ1-4; v_gene: TRBV6-6; CDR3aa: ASSSGQGKNEKLF
j_gene: TRBJ2-5; v_gene: TRBV5-4; CDR3aa: ASSLVGLAGLETQY
j_gene: TRBJ2-1; v_gene: TRBV7-9; CDR3aa: ASSYRTDRDNEQF
j_gene: TRBJ2-1; v_gene: TRBV27; CDR3aa: ASSFAGSTHNEQF
j_gene: TRBJ2-1; v_gene: TRBV11-2; CDR3aa: ASSSGLAADNEQF
j_gene: TRBJ1-5; v_gene: TRBV28; CDR3aa: ASTSGGLKGNQPQH
j_gene: TRBJ2-1; v_gene: TRBV20-1; CDR3aa: SATGYEQF
j_gene: TRBJ1-4; v_gene: TRBV6-5; CDR3aa: ASSSLLDGNEKLF
j_gene: TRBJ2-7; v_gene: TRBV27; CDR3aa: ASSLQAGGEQY
j_gene: TRBJ2-2; v_gene: TRBV2; CDR3aa: ASSIQGTAGELF
j_gene: TRBJ1-3; v_gene: TRBV27; CDR3aa: ASSPQTGGVENTIY
j_gene: TRBJ1-1; v_gene: TRBV6-5; CDR3aa: ASSYSLNDRPTEAF
j_gene: TRBJ1-4; v_gene: TRBV12-5; CDR3aa: ASGLGQGHEKLF
j_gene: TRBJ2-1; v_gene: TRBV7-9; CDR3aa: ASREGAGLASYNEQF
j_gene: TRBJ2-1; v_gene: TRBV3-1/TRBV3-2; CDR3aa: ASNDRGVYNEQF
j_gene: TRBJ1-1; v_gene: TRBV3-1/TRBV3-2; CDR3aa: ASSQRGGTEAF
j_gene: TRBJ2-1; v_gene: TRBV28; CDR3aa: ASRSSGSYNEQF
j_gene: TRBJ2-7; v_gene: TRBV6-4; CDR3aa: ASSLTGESEQY
j_gene: TRBJ2-7; v_gene: TRBV28; CDR3aa: ASSSQSGVSYEQY
j_gene: TRBJ2-1; v_gene: TRBV5-8; CDR3aa: ASSTGTGGRTEDNEQF